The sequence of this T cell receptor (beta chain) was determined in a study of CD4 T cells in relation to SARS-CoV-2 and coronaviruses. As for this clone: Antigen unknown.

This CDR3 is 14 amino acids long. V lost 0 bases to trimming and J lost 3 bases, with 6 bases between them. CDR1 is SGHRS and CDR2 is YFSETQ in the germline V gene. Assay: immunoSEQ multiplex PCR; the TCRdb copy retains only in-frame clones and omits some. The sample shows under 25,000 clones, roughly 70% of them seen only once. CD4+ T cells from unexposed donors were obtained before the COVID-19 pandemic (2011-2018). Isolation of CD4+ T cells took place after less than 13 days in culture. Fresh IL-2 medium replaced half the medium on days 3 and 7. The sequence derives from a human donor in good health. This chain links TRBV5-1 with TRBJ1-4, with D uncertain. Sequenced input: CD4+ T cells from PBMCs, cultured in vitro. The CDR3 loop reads CASSLATANEKLFF. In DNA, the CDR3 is TGCGCCAGCAGCTTGGCCACCGCTAATGAAAAACTGTTTTTT.